This T cell receptor beta chain was identified during a study of T cell responses to AZD1222 COVID-19 vaccine (dated by TCRdb to about 2021). As for the study more broadly: A total of approximately 240 trial participants underwent TCR sequencing, of whom more than 200 had received two doses of AZD1222 and approximately 25 had received two doses of the MenACWY control vaccine. Trial participants were enrolled by age into 18-55, 56-69 and 70-plus year subgroups, with about 150, 28 and 57 TCR-sequenced participants respectively. Here is what the overall study found, with its caveats: The vaccine-associated CD4 TCRs covered the entire spike protein, and the dominant responses fell in regions 160-218 and 743-854. After two AZD1222 doses, both the breadth and the depth of spike-specific TCRs were significantly higher than at day 0 and than in MenACWY recipients. Conclusions about previously exposed vaccinees are limited because only six or seven AZD1222 recipients were SARS-CoV-2 seropositive at baseline. Participants were mostly white British and included more females than males, and it was suggested by the authors that clonal diversity may have been underestimated. In the small 56-69-year group, the increase in depth fell short of significance, most likely because of low power. Reportedly, almost half of the unique spike-specific TCRs recognized epitopes lying outside the regions that are mutated in the B.1.351 and B.1.1.7 variants. Because no samples from the day 14 peak response were available, repertoires could be characterized only after the peak T cell response.

The CDR3 regions of human TCRbeta chains were analyzed by immunosequencing. The original pipeline was this. TCRs in the repertoires were compared against a reference library of SARS-CoV-2-specific TCRs that had been generated with the MIRA antigen-specificity platform. Breadth meant the fraction of unique TCRs that were SARS-CoV-2-associated, whereas depth meant the fraction of total T cells that were SARS-CoV-2-associated. Each spike-specific TCR was assigned to its reactive spike region and to a CD4 or CD8 class using the MIRA data. Log10-transformed breadth and depth values were compared by one-way ANOVA with Sidak's multiple comparisons tests. Imported from immuneACCESS, the table was reduced by TCRdb to in-frame sequences with V and J called. These copies leave out some clones; in studies compared against another copy, an unresolved V gene accounts for under half, and the cause of the remainder is not known. That table gives V, J and clone size, and the DNA gave D and trimming. The sample table records 90,000 or so clones; approximately 91% of these occur just once. Together, the top ten hold more than 5% of the sample.

In light of the paper, this sample's time point label describes: about 28 days (+/-7) after the second vaccine dose. Because spike-specific TCR depth and breadth did not differ between the two schedules, AZD1222 recipients who got a second dose at roughly 4 weeks were pooled with those who got a second dose at roughly 12 weeks. Vaccinee samples came from UK trials COV001 and COV002, including a single-blind randomized controlled phase 2/3 trial of AZD1222 (ChAdOx1 nCoV-19) in healthy adults. For TCRbeta chain sequencing, PBMC samples were collected from trial participants at day 0 and at day 28 after the second dose. The germline V gene (reference sequence) provides CDR1 LNHDA and CDR2 SQIVND. The CDR3 goes from the cysteine to the phenylalanine over 13 residues. Only CDR3 DNA remains: 39 bases, in frame from the first base. V and J are truncated by 6 bases and 6 bases respectively, leaving an intervening sequence of 9 bases.

This clone was recorded only once. The antigen it binds to is not known. No much larger clone is present one base from it, and per-base qualities are unavailable. The sequence derives from an adult who received the AZD1222 COVID-19 vaccine. The sequencing used peripheral blood, collected 28 days after the second AZD1222 dose. The chain couples TRBV19 to TRBJ1-6; confidence is insufficient to name the D gene. The CDR3 region reads CASRTEFNSPLHF. The bases are TGTGCCAGTAGAACAGAATTTAATTCACCCCTCCACTTT.